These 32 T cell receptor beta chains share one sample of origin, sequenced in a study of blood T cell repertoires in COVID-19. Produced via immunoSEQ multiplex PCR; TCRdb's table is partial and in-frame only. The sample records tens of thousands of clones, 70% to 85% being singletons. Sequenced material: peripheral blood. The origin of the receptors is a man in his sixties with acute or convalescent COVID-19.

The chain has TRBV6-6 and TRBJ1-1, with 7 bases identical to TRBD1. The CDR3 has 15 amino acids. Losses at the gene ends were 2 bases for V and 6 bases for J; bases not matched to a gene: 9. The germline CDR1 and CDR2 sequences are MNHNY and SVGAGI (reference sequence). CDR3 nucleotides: TGTGCCAGCAGTTACGGATTAGGGGGCATCTCTGAAGCTTTCTTT. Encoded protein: CASSYGLGGISEAFF.

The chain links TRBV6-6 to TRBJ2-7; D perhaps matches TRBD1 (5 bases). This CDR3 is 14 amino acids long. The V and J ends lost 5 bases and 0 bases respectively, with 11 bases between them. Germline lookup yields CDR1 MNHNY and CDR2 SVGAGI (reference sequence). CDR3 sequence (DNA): TGTGCCAGCAGTAGCCGACAGTCCTCCTACGAGCAGTACTTC. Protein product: CASSSRQSSYEQYF.

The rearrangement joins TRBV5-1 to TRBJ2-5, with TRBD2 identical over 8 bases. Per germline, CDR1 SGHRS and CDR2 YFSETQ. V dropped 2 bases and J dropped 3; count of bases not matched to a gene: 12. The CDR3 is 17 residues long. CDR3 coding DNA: TGCGCCAGCAGCTTACTCCCCCGAGCAGCGGGAGAAGAGACCCAGTACTTC. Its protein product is CASSLLPRAAGEETQYF.

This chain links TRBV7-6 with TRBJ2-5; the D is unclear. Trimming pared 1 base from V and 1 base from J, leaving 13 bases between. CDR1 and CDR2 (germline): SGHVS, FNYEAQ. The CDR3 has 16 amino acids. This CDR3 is CASSLGQRGFQETQYF. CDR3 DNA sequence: TGTGCCAGCAGCTTAGGTCAGAGAGGATTCCAAGAGACCCAGTACTTC.

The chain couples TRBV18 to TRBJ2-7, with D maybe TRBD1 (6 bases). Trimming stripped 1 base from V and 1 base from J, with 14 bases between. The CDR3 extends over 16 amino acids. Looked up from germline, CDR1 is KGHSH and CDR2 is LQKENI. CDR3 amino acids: CASSPLGGVRSYEQYF. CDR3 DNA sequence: TGTGCCAGCTCACCACTTGGGGGCGTACGATCCTACGAGCAGTACTTC.

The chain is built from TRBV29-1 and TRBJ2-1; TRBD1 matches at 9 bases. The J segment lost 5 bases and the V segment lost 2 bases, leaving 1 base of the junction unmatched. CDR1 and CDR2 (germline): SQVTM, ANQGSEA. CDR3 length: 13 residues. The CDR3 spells CSVERTGDNEQFF. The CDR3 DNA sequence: TGCAGCGTTGAAAGGACAGGGGACAATGAGCAGTTCTTC.

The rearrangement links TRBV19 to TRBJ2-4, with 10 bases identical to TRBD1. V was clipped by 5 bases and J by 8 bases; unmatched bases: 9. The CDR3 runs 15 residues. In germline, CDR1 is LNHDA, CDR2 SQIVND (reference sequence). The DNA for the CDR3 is TGTGCCAGTAGTGCCCACGGGACAGGGGTGGACATTCAGTACTTC. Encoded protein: CASSAHGTGVDIQYF. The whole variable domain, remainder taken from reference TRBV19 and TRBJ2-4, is DGGITQSPKYLFRKEGQNVTLSCEQNLNHDAMYWYRQDPGQGLRLIYYSQIVNDFQKGDIAEGYSVSREKKESFPLTVTSAQKNPTAFYLCASSAHGTGVDIQYFGAGTRLSVL.

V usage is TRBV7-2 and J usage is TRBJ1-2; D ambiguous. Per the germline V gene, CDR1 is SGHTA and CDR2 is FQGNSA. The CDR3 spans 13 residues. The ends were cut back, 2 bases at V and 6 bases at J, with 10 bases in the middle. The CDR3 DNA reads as TGTGCCAGCAGCTTATACGAGGGAGATGGCTACACCTTC. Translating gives CASSLYEGDGYTF.

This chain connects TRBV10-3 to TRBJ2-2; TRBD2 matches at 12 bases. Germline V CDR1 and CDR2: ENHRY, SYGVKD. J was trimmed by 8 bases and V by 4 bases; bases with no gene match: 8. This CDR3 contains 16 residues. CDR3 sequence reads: CAISARTSGIPGELFF. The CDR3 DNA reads TGTGCCATCAGTGCTAGGACTAGCGGGATCCCTGGGGAGCTGTTTTTT.

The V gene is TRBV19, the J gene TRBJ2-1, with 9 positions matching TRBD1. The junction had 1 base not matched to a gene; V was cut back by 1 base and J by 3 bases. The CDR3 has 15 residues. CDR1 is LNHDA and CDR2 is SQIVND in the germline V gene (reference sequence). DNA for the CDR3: TGTGCCAGTAGTATAGGGACAGGGGTCTACAATGAGCAGTTCTTC. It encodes CASSIGTGVYNEQFF.

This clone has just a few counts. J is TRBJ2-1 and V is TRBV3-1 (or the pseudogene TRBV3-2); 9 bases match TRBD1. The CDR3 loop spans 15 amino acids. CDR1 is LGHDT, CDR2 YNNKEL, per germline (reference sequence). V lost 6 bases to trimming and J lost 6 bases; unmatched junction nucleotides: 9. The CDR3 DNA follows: TGTGCCAGCAGGGGGGACAGGGTTATTTCCAATGAGCAGTTCTTC. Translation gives CASRGDRVISNEQFF.

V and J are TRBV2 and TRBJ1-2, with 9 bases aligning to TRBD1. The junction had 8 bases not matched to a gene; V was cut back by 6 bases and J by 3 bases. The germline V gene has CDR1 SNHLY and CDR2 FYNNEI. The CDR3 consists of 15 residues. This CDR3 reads CASRRKTGGDYGYTF. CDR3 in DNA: TGTGCCAGCAGAAGAAAGACAGGGGGGGACTATGGCTACACCTTC.

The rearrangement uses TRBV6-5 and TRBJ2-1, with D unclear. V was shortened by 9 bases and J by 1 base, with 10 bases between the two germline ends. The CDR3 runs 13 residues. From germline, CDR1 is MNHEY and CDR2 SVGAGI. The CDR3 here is CASTQRSYNEQFF. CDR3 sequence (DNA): TGTGCCAGTACGCAGCGTTCCTACAATGAGCAGTTCTTC.

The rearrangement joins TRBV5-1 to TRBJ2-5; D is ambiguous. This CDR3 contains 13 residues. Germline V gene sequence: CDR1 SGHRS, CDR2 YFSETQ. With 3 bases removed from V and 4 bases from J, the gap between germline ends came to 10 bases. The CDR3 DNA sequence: TGCGCCAGCAGCTCGATTAGTGGAGAGACCCAGTACTTC. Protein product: CASSSISGETQYF.

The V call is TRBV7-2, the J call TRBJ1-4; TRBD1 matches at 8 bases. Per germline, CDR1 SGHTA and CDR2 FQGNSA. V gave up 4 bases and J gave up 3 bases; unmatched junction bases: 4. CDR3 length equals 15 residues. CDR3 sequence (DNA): TGTGCCAGCAGCTCCTACAGGGGGGCTAATGAAAAACTGTTTTTT. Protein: CASSSYRGANEKLFF.

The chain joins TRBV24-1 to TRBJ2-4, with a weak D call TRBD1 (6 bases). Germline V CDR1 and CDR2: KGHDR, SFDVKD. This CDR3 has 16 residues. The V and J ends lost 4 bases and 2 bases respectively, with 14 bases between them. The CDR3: CATSDPGDGTKNIQYF. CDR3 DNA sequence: TGTGCCACCAGTGACCCAGGGGATGGAACCAAAAACATTCAGTACTTC.

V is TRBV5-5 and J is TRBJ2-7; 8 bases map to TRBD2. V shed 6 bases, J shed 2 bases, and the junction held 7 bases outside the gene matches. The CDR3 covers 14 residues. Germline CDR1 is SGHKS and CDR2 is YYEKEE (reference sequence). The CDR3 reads CASTLAGAAYEQYF. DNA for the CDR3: TGTGCCAGCACTCTAGCGGGCGCGGCCTACGAGCAGTACTTC.

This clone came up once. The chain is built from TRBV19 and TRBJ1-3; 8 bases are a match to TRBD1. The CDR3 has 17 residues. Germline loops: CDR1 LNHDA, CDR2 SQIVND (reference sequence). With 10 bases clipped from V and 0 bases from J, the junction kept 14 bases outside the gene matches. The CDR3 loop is CATISGRGQASGNTIYF. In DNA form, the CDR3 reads TGTGCCACCATCTCGGGCAGGGGGCAGGCCTCTGGAAACACCATATATTTT. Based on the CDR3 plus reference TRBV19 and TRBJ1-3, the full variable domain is DGGITQSPKYLFRKEGQNVTLSCEQNLNHDAMYWYRQDPGQGLRLIYYSQIVNDFQKGDIAEGYSVSREKKESFPLTVTSAQKNPTAFYLCATISGRGQASGNTIYFGEGSWLTVV.

CDR3 sequence reads: CASSLAGRGTEAFF. CDR3 coding DNA: TGCGCCAGCAGCTTGGCGGGGAGAGGCACTGAAGCTTTCTTT. The chain employs TRBV5-1 and TRBJ1-1; D uncertain. The CDR3 runs 14 residues. V was shortened by 0 bases and J by 4 bases, with 10 bases between the two germline ends. Germline lookup yields CDR1 SGHRS and CDR2 YFSETQ.

CDR3 in DNA: TGTGCCAGCAGCAAAAAACAGGATACGCAGTATTTT. This sequence encodes CASSKKQDTQYF. The genes are TRBV21-1 and TRBJ2-3; the table's D call of TRBD1 was not tested on the DNA. TRBV21-1 is reported as a pseudogene. This CDR3 contains 12 residues.

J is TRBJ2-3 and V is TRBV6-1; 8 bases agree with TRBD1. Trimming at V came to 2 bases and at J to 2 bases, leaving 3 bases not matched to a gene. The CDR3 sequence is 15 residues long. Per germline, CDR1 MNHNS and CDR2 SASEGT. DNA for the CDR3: TGTGCCAGCAGTGAACAGACAGGGGACACAGATACGCAGTATTTT. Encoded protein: CASSEQTGDTDTQYF.

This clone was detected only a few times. The CDR3 DNA follows: TGTGCCAGCAGCTTAGTTGTCGGCTACGAGCAGTACTTC. It yields the protein CASSLVVGYEQYF. The chain employs TRBV7-2 and TRBJ2-7; D is undetermined. V dropped 1 base and J dropped 3 bases, with 7 bases sitting between them. Germline CDR1 is SGHTA and CDR2 is FQGNSA. This CDR3 comprises 13 residues.

The CDR3 sequence is CASSLDTNYGYTF. CDR3 coding DNA: TGTGCCAGCAGCTTAGATACTAACTATGGCTACACCTTC. This chain links TRBV7-9 with TRBJ1-2; D unresolved. The CDR3 runs 13 residues. Germline loops: CDR1 SEHNR, CDR2 FQNEAQ (reference sequence). V lost 1 base, J lost 0 bases, and 3 bases lay in between. Using reference TRBV7-9 and TRBJ1-2 for the parts outside the CDR3, the full variable domain is DTGVSQNPRHKITKRGQNVTFRCDPISEHNRLYWYRQTLGQGPEFLTYFQNEAQLEKSRLLSDRFSAERPKGSFSTLEIQRTEQGDSAMYLCASSLDTNYGYTFGSGTRLTVV.

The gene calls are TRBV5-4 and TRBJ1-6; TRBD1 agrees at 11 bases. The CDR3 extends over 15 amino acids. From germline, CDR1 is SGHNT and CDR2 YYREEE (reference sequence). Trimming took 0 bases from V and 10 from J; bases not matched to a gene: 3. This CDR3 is CASSLEDRGRSPLHF. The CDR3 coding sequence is TGTGCCAGCAGCTTGGAGGACAGGGGGCGGTCACCCCTCCACTTT.

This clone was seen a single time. The DNA for the CDR3 is TGTGCCAGCTCATCAAGCACAGATACGCAGTATTTT. It is translated as CASSSSTDTQYF. This chain uses TRBV18 with TRBJ2-3; D gene uncertain. Trimming cost V 5 bases and J 0 bases, with 3 bases left between them. The CDR3 runs to 12 residues. Per the germline V gene, CDR1 is KGHSH and CDR2 is LQKENI.

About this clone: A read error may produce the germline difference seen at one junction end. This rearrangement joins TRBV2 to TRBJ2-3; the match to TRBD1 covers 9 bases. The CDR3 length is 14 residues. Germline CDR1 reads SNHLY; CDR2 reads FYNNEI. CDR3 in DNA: TGTGCCTGCGCCGGGACAGGGCTCACAGATACGCAGTTTTTT. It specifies CACAGTGLTDTQFF. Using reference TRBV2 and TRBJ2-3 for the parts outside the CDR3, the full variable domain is EPEVTQTPSHQVTQMGQEVILRCVPISNHLYFYWYRQILGQKVEFLVSFYNNEISEKSEIFDDQFSVERPDGSNFTLKIRSTKLEDSAMYFCACAGTGLTDTQFFGPGTRLTVL.

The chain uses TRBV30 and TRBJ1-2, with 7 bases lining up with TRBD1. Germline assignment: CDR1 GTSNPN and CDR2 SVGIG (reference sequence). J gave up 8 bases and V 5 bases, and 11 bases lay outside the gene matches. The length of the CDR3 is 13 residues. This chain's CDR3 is CAWAGTVGGGYTF. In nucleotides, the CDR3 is TGTGCCTGGGCCGGGACAGTGGGAGGCGGCTACACCTTC.

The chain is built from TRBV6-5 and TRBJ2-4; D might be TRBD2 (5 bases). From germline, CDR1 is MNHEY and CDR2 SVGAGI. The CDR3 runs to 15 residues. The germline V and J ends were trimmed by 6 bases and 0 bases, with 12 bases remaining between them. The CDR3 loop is CASRPGFLAKNIQYF. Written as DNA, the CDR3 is TGTGCCAGCAGGCCGGGATTTCTAGCCAAAAACATTCAGTACTTC.

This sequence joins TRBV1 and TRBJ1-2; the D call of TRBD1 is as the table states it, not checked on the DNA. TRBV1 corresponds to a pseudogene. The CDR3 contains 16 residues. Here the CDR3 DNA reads TGCACCAGCAGCCGCCATGACAGTGGAAGAAACTATGGCTACACCTTC. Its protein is CTSSRHDSGRNYGYTF.

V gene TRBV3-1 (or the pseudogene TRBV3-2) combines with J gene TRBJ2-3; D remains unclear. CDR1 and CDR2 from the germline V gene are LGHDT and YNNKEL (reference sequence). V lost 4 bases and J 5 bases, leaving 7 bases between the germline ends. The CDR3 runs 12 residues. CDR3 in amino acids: CASSRLEDTQYF. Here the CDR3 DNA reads TGTGCCAGCAGCCGACTGGAAGATACGCAGTATTTT.

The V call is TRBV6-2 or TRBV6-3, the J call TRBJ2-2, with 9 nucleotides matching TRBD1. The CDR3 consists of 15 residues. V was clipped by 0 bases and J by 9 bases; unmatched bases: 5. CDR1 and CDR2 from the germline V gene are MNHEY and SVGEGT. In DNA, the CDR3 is TGTGCCAGCAGTTACTCGGGACAGGGTAGACGGGAGCTGTTTTTT. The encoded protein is CASSYSGQGRRELFF.

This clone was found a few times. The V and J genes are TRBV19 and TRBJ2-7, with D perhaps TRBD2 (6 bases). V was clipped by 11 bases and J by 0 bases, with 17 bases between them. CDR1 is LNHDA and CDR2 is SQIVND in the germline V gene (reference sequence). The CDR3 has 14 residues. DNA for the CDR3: TGTGCCTCTGGGGGGTCAGCGAGCTCCTACGAGCAGTACTTC. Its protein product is CASGGSASSYEQYF.